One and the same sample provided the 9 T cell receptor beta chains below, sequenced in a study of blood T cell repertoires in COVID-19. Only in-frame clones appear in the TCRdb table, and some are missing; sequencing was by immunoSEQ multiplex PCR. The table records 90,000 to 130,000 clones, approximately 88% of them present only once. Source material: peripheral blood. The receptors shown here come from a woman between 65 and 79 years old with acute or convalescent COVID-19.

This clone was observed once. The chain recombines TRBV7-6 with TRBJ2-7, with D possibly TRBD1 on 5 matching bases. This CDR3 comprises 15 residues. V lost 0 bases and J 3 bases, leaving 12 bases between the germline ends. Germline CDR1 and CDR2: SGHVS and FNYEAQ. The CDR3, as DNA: TGTGCCAGCAGCTTAGCGGGGCAGGGAAGCTACGAGCAGTACTTC. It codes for CASSLAGQGSYEQYF. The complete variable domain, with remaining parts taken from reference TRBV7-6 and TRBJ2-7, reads GAGVSQSPRYKVTKRGQDVALRCDPISGHVSLYWYRQALGQGPEFLTYFNYEAQQDKSGLPNDRFSAERPEGSISTLTIQRTEQRDSAMYRCASSLAGQGSYEQYFGPGTRLTVT.

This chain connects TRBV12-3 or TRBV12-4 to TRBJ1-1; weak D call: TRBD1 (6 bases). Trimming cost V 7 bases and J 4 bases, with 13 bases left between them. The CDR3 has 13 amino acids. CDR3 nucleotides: TGTGCCAGCATCCAGGGGTTTGGCACTGAAGCTTTCTTT. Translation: CASIQGFGTEAFF.

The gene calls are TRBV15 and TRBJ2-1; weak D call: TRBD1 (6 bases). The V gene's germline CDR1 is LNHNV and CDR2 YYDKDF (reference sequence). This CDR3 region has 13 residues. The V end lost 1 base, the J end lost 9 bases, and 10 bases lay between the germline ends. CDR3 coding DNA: TGTGCCACCAGCAGAGCCCGAGGGGGTGAGCAGTTCTTC. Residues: CATSRARGGEQFF.

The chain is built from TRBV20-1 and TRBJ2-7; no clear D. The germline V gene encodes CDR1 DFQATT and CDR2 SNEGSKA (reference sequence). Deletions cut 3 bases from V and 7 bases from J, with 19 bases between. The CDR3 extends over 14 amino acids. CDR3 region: CSASLTGPLGEQYF. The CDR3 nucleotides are TGCAGTGCTAGTTTAACGGGTCCCCTAGGAGAGCAGTACTTC.

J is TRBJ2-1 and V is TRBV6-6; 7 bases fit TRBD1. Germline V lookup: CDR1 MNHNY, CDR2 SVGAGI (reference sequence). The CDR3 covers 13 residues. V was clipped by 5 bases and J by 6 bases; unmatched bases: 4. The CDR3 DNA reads TGTGCCAGCAGTAGGGGACAGCTCAATGAGCAGTTCTTC. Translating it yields CASSRGQLNEQFF.

As DNA, the CDR3 is TGTGCCAGCGGGACTAGCGCTAACAATGAGCAGTTCTTC. Translated: CASGTSANNEQFF. The chain combines TRBV10-3 with TRBJ2-1; 10 bases align to TRBD2. Germline V gene data show CDR1 as ENHRY and CDR2 as SYGVKD. Unmatched junction bases numbered 5, after V lost 10 bases and J lost 5 bases. This CDR3 spans 13 amino acids.

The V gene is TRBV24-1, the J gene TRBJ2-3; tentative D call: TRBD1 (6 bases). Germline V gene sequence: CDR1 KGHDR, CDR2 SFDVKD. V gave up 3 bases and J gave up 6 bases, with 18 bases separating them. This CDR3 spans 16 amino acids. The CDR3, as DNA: TGTGCCACCAGTGATGGCAGCGGCCTTCAGGGGGATACGCAGTATTTT. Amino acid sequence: CATSDGSGLQGDTQYF.

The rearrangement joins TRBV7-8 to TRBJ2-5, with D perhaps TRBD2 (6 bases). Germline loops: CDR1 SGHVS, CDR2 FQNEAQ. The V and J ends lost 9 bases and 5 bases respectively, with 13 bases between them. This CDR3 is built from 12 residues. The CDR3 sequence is CASKGAGETQYF. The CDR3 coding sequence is TGTGCCAGTAAGGGAGCGGGTGAGACCCAGTACTTC.

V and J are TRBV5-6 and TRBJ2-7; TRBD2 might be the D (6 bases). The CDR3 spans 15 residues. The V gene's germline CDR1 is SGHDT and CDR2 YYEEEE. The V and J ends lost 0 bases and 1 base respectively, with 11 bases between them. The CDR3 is CASSLGDWGSYEQYF. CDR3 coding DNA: TGTGCCAGCAGCTTGGGGGACTGGGGTTCCTACGAGCAGTACTTC. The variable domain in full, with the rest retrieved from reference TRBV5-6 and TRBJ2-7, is DAGVTQSPTHLIKTRGQQVTLRCSPKSGHDTVSWYQQALGQGPQFIFQYYEEEERQRGNFPDRFSGHQFPNYSSELNVNALLLGDSALYLCASSLGDWGSYEQYFGPGTRLTVT.